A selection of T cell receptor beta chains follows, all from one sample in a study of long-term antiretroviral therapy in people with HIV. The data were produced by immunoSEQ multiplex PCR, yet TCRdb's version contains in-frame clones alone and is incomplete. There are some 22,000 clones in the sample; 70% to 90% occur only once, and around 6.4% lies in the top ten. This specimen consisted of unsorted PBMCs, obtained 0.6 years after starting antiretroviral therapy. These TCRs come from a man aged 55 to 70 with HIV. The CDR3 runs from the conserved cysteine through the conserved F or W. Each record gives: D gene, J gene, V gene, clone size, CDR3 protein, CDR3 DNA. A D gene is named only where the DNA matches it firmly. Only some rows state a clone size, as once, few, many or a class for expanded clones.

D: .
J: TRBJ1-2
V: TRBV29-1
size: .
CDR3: CSVGKAGNTYGYTF
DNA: TGCAGCGTTGGTAAAGCGGGAAACACCTATGGCTACACCTTC

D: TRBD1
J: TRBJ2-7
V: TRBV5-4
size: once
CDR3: CASSSSGWSDREGEQYF
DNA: TGTGCCAGCAGCTCCTCCGGCTGGTCCGACAGGGAAGGCGAGCAGTACTTC

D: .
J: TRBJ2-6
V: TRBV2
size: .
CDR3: CASTPEWANVLTF
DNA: TGTGCCAGCACCCCAGAATGGGCCAACGTCCTGACTTTC

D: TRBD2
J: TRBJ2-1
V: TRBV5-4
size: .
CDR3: CASSLAGGAYNEQFF
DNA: TGTGCCAGCAGCTTGGCGGGGGGGGCCTACAATGAGCAGTTCTTC

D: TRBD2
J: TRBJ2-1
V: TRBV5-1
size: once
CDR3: CASSPGLAGYRSSYNEQFF
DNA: TGCGCCAGCAGCCCGGGACTAGCGGGCTATAGGAGCTCCTACAATGAGCAGTTCTTC

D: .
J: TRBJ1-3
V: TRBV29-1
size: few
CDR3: CSVAGDRTGSGNTIYF
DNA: TGCAGCGTTGCGGGGGATAGGACGGGCTCTGGAAACACCATATATTTT

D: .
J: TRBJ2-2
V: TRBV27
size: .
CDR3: CASTRTRIGGTGELFF
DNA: TGTGCCAGCACCAGGACGCGGATTGGGGGCACCGGGGAGCTGTTTTTT

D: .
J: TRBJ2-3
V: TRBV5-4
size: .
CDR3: CASSRGRDTDTQYF
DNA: TGTGCCAGCAGTAGGGGGCGGGACACAGATACGCAGTATTTT

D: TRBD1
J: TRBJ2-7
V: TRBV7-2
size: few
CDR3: CASSIGQGAVYEQYF
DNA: TGTGCCAGCAGCATTGGACAGGGGGCAGTTTACGAGCAGTACTTC

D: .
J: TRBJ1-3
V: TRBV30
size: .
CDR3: CAWQGTFSGNTIYF
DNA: TGTGCCTGGCAGGGGACTTTCTCTGGAAACACCATATATTTT

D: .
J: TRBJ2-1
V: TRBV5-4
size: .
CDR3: CASSYGGGSAYNEQFF
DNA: TGTGCCAGCAGCTACGGAGGGGGGTCTGCCTACAATGAGCAGTTCTTC